These 5 T cell receptor beta chains originate from one sample sequenced in a study of read filtering for tumor transcriptome and immune sequencing. Molecular barcoded adaptors covering alpha/delta and beta/gamma chains were used on 400 ng RNA. TCRdb passed the reads through MiXCR, listing each CDR3 protein once. Among roughly 90,000 distinct CDR3 sequences listed, 12% were seen once. Specimen: a population of CD138-negative cells sorted from bone marrow. These receptors all come from a donor older than 35 with multiple myeloma.

This clonotype was seen repeatedly, ten times or more. V and J are TRBV29-1 and TRBJ2-1, with D possibly being TRBD1 (6 bases). The V and J ends lost 4 bases and 4 bases respectively, with 17 bases between them. Germline V gene lookup returns CDR1 SQVTM and CDR2 ANQGSEA. The CDR3 is 15 amino acids. The CDR3 region has the DNA TGCAGCGTTGGGGGGCAGCGCAGAATATACAATGAGCAGTTCTTC. This translates into CSVGGQRRIYNEQFF.

This clonotype was seen ten or more times. This chain joins TRBV10-3 and TRBJ2-3, with D unresolved. This CDR3 comprises 15 residues. The V end was cut by 3 bases, the J end by 4 bases, with 14 bases between. Germline-derived CDR1 and CDR2 are ENHRY and SYGVKD. CDR3 loop: CAISDRVESADTQYF. In DNA form, the CDR3 reads TGTGCCATCAGTGACCGGGTGGAGAGCGCAGATACGCAGTATTTT.

The sample holds many counts of this clonotype. The chain couples TRBV5-1 to TRBJ2-1; D ambiguous. Trimming left V 0 bases short and J 4 bases short, with 8 bases between. Germline V gene sequence: CDR1 SGHRS, CDR2 YFSETQ. This CDR3 spans 14 amino acids. The CDR3, as DNA: TGCGCCAGCAGCTTGGTTGTGAGATACAATGAGCAGTTCTTC. Protein: CASSLVVRYNEQFF. The entire variable domain, with the rest obtained from reference TRBV5-1 and TRBJ2-1, is as follows: KAGVTQTPRYLIKTRGQQVTLSCSPISGHRSVSWYQQTPGQGLQFLFEYFSETQRNKGNFPGRFSGRQFSNSRSEMNVSTLELGDSALYLCASSLVVRYNEQFFGPGTRLTVL.

This clonotype was seen many times. The rearrangement uses TRBV7-2 and TRBJ1-1; D perhaps matches TRBD1 (5 bases). Germline V gene lookup returns CDR1 SGHTA and CDR2 FQGNSA. V was cut by 0 bases and J by 12 bases, with 17 bases left in between. The CDR3 contains 14 residues. The CDR3 DNA reads TGTGCCAGCAGCTTAGCGCGGGGCATCGACCAAACTTTCTTT. Its protein is CASSLARGIDQTFF.

This clonotype was seen at least ten times. The J gene is TRBJ2-5, the V gene TRBV20-1; 7 bases are a match to TRBD2. Germline V lookup: CDR1 DFQATT, CDR2 SNEGSKA (reference sequence). The CDR3 consists of 14 residues. V lost 6 bases and J lost 5; bases outside the gene matches: 12. The DNA for the CDR3 is TGCAGTGCCATTAACCGCGGGAGAGGGGAGACCCAGTACTTC. Its translation is CSAINRGRGETQYF.